Listed below are T cell receptor beta chains from one sample, sequenced in a study of T-cell reconstitution after alpha-beta-depleted transplantation in children. TCRdb reprocessed the PCR reads with MiXCR, giving one entry per CDR3 protein. The sample shows approximately 97,000 distinct CDR3 sequences, roughly 7.1% of them seen only once. Sequencing was performed on PBMCs, taken before TCRalphabeta/CD19-depleted stem cell transplant. The receptors derive from a boy aged 2 to 10 with acute lymphoblastic leukemia, due to receive a stem cell transplant. Each CDR3 is given with its conserved first and last residue. A D gene is named only where the DNA matches it firmly. Clone size is shown for a subset of rows, as once, few, many or a class of expanded clone.

V	D	size	J	DNA	CDR3
TRBV6-2/TRBV6-3	NA	few	TRBJ1-1	TGTGCCAGAACCGGGACGGTGAACACTGAAGCTTTCTTT	CARTGTVNTEAFF
TRBV20-1	NA	NA	TRBJ1-1	TGCAGTGTGAGAGCCCCCCGAGGAGCTTTCTTT	CSVRAPRGAFF
TRBV29-1	NA	many	TRBJ2-5	TGCAGCGTTGATCAGGGGAGTAACTTC	CSVDQGSNF
TRBV5-1	NA	many	TRBJ2-1	TGCGCCAGCAGCCGTGATCCTGGTGAGCAGTTCTTC	CASSRDPGEQFF
TRBV7-8	TRBD2	NA	TRBJ2-5	TGTGCCAGCAGCTTACTAGCGGGGGGGCCCGGGACCCAGTACTTC	CASSLLAGGPGTQYF
TRBV7-2	NA	NA	TRBJ1-2	TGTGCCAGCAGCCCAAGCCAGGCTCGGAGCGGCTACACCTTC	CASSPSQARSGYTF
TRBV9	NA	many	TRBJ2-2	TGTGCCAGCAGCGTAATAACCGGGGAGCTGTTTTTT	CASSVITGELFF
TRBV4-1	TRBD1	NA	TRBJ1-1	TGCGCCAGCAGCCCCAGGACAGGGGTAAACACTGAAGCTTTCTTT	CASSPRTGVNTEAFF
TRBV11-2	TRBD2	few	TRBJ2-3	TGTGCCAGCAGCTTAGTGTCTAGCGGGGGTGCAGATACGCAGTATTTT	CASSLVSSGGADTQYF
TRBV27	NA	few	TRBJ1-1	TGTGCCAGCTACTCCGGGGGGGCCGGGAACACTGAAGCTTTCTTT	CASYSGGAGNTEAFF
TRBV12-3/TRBV12-4	NA	many	TRBJ2-7	TGTGCCAGCAGTTTAACGGGGGGCTCCGTGCGACATTACGAGCAGTACTTC	CASSLTGGSVRHYEQYF
TRBV12-3/TRBV12-4	TRBD1	many	TRBJ2-3	TGTGCCAGCAGTCTGACAGGGGACACAGATACGCAGTATTTT	CASSLTGDTDTQYF
TRBV12-3/TRBV12-4	NA	many	TRBJ2-3	TGTGCCAGCAGTCTTGGGGGTCTCGGCACAGATACGCAGTATTTT	CASSLGGLGTDTQYF
TRBV6-2/TRBV6-3	NA	many	TRBJ2-7	TGTGCCAGCACCCGGACAGAGGTAACCTACGAGCAGTACTTC	CASTRTEVTYEQYF
TRBV18	NA	many	TRBJ2-7	TGTGCCAGCTCCCGTACGGGGGACGAGCAGTACTTC	CASSRTGDEQYF
TRBV6-1	NA	many	TRBJ1-3	TGTGCCAGCAGCCAAGGGGGGGTTTCTGGAAACACCATATATTTT	CASSQGGVSGNTIYF
TRBV18	NA	many	TRBJ2-6	TGTGCCAGCTCACCACAGGGAGGCGTCCTGACTTTC	CASSPQGGVLTF
TRBV9	NA	many	TRBJ1-2	TGTGCCAGCAGCGTAGAAGTGGGGGGCTACACCTTC	CASSVEVGGYTF
TRBV11-1	TRBD1	few	TRBJ2-7	TGTGCCAGCAGCTTGGACAGGCGCAACTTCTACGAGCAGTACTTC	CASSLDRRNFYEQYF
TRBV20-1	TRBD1	few	TRBJ2-4	TGCAGTGCTAGCGGAACCGCAGGGGGCCCGTCTCGAAACATTCAGTACTTC	CSASGTAGGPSRNIQYF
TRBV27	NA	many	TRBJ1-2	TGTGCCAGCAGCTCACAAACCTTTCCTAACTATGGCTACACCTTC	CASSSQTFPNYGYTF
TRBV10-3	TRBD1	few	TRBJ2-7	TGTGCCATCAGTGACCCGGACAGGGGTTACGAGCAGTACTTC	CAISDPDRGYEQYF
TRBV20-1	NA	many	TRBJ2-3	TGCAGTGTTGTAGGACAGCCCACAGATACGCAGTATTTT	CSVVGQPTDTQYF
TRBV20-1	NA	many	TRBJ2-1	TGCAGTCCACAGGGTCTTTACAATGAGCAGTTCTTC	CSPQGLYNEQFF
TRBV9	TRBD2	once	TRBJ2-1	TGTGCCAGCAGCGTAGGTATCTCTTCGAGCGGGGTAACGTGGTACAATGAGCAGTTCTTC	CASSVGISSSGVTWYNEQFF
TRBV3-1	NA	NA	TRBJ2-2	TGTACCAGCTGTTTTAGGGGTTGGGCTAGCGAGTACACCGGGGAGCTGTTTTTT	CTSCFRGWASEYTGELFF
TRBV12-3/TRBV12-4	TRBD1	NA	TRBJ2-1	TGTGCCAGCAGTCCAAAGGGACAGGTGCTCTACAATGAGCAGTTCTTC	CASSPKGQVLYNEQFF
TRBV7-2	NA	many	TRBJ2-4	TGTGCCAGCAGCCGGAACCCGAAAGCCAAAAACATTCAGTACTTC	CASSRNPKAKNIQYF
TRBV10-3	TRBD2	many	TRBJ2-3	TGTGCCATCAGTGGGACTAGCGGGGGCGGAAATACGCAGTATTTT	CAISGTSGGGNTQYF
TRBV6-1	NA	NA	TRBJ2-2	TGTGCCAGCAGTCCCGTCCGGACCGGGGAGCTGTTTTTT	CASSPVRTGELFF
TRBV3-1	NA	NA	TRBJ1-1	TGTGCCAGCAGCCAAAGCGCCTCGAACACTGAAGCTTTCTTT	CASSQSASNTEAFF
TRBV5-4	NA	NA	TRBJ1-3	TGTGCCAGCAGCTTGGATCAGAGAAACACCATATATTTT	CASSLDQRNTIYF
TRBV4-1	NA	many	TRBJ2-7	TGCGCCAGCAGCCAAGAGGCCCTTGGTGAGGCCTACGAGCAGTACTTC	CASSQEALGEAYEQYF
TRBV3-1	NA	many	TRBJ1-2	TGTGCCAGCAGCCAAGGACAGCAAACTAACTATGGCTACACCTTC	CASSQGQQTNYGYTF
TRBV6-5	TRBD2	NA	TRBJ2-1	TGTGCCAGCAGCTTGACTAGCTTAAGTCTCGATGAGCAGTTCTTC	CASSLTSLSLDEQFF
TRBV12-3/TRBV12-4	NA	few	TRBJ2-5	TGTGCCAGCGGTCCCGGGACTCCGTACCAAGAGACCCAGTACTTC	CASGPGTPYQETQYF
TRBV7-2	TRBD2	few	TRBJ2-1	TGTGCCAGCAGCTTAGCGAGTGTAGCGGGGGCCTCCTACAATGAGCAGTTCTTC	CASSLASVAGASYNEQFF
TRBV11-2	NA	many	TRBJ2-3	TGTGCCAGCAGCTTCAGAAGGGGTGCCGGACGCAAGTCGTGGGATACGCAGTATTTT	CASSFRRGAGRKSWDTQYF
TRBV5-1	TRBD1	NA	TRBJ1-1	TGCGCCACCTCATCGGACAGGCCGGGGACTGAAGCTTTCTTT	CATSSDRPGTEAFF
TRBV6-2/TRBV6-3	TRBD2	NA	TRBJ2-3	TGTGCCAGCAGTCGGGTGGCCGGGACAGGGACTAGCGGGGGGGCGTTAGATACGCAGTATTTT	CASSRVAGTGTSGGALDTQYF
TRBV11-1	TRBD1	few	TRBJ1-2	TGTGCCAGCAGCCTAATTCGGACAGGTGGCTACACCTTC	CASSLIRTGGYTF
TRBV5-4	NA	once	TRBJ1-1	TGTGCCAGCAGCTTGGGACAGGCCGCTTTCTTT	CASSLGQAAFF
TRBV5-8	TRBD1	few	TRBJ1-5	TGTGCCAGCATTAAAGGGACAGGGAGCAATCAGCCCCAGCATTTT	CASIKGTGSNQPQHF
TRBV6-1	NA	NA	TRBJ1-1	TGTGCCAGCAGTGTTAATCGGGGCAGCACTGAAGCTTTCTTT	CASSVNRGSTEAFF
TRBV28	TRBD1	NA	TRBJ1-2	TGTGCCAGCAGTTTGACAGGGATGTCAGATGGCTACACCTTC	CASSLTGMSDGYTF
TRBV5-6	TRBD1	few	TRBJ2-2	TGTGCCAGCAGCTTCGGGACAGGGGGCGAGGAGCTGTTTTTT	CASSFGTGGEELFF